The 9 T cell receptor beta chains given below trace back to one sample, sequenced in a study of vaccination and CD4 T cells after COVID-19. Researchers used the Oncomine TCR Beta short-read assay to sequence DNA from cultured CD4+ T cells. MiXCR, applied by TCRdb to the PCR reads, yields one record per CDR3 protein. The table lists roughly 20,000 distinct CDR3 sequences, 56% of them singletons. For these receptors, no antigen is known. The treatment denotes: approximately 9-day PBMC culture with coronavirus spike peptide pools or control peptides (ViraFEST assay). The specimen was CD4+ T cells from blood, cultured in vitro. These TCRs come from a human donor who had recovered from COVID-19.

This clonotype has a handful of counts. The chain employs TRBV27 and TRBJ2-2, with D hard to call. The germline V and J ends were trimmed by 8 bases and 2 bases, with 12 bases remaining between them. The CDR3 covers 14 residues. Germline values: CDR1 MNHEY, CDR2 SMNVEV (reference sequence). The CDR3 bases are TGTGCCAGCGGGTCTTTAGGAAACACCGGGGAGCTGTTTTTT. Its translation: CASGSLGNTGELFF.

This rearrangement joins TRBV7-2 to TRBJ2-5; D may be TRBD2 (6 bases). The CDR3 has 14 residues. From germline, CDR1 is SGHTA and CDR2 FQGNSA. Trimming removed 1 base at V and 5 bases at J, with 11 bases between. CDR3 nucleotides: TGTGCCAGCAGCTTAGACCCGGGAGCTGAGACCCAGTACTTC. Translated, it gives CASSLDPGAETQYF.

The chain recombines TRBV6-1 with TRBJ1-1; 9 bases match TRBD1. J gave up 5 bases and V 2 bases, and 6 bases lay outside the gene matches. The CDR3 spans 15 residues. In germline, CDR1 is MNHNS, CDR2 SASEGT. The CDR3 here is CASSETGGAGTEAFF. As DNA, the CDR3 is TGTGCCAGCAGTGAAACAGGGGGCGCGGGTACTGAAGCTTTCTTT.

In regard to this clonotype: One end of the junction is discordant with germline, which a read error may explain. V is TRBV6-2 or TRBV6-3 and J is TRBJ2-7; 15 nucleotides match TRBD2. There are 13 residues in the CDR3. The germline V gene has CDR1 MNHEY and CDR2 SVGEGT. This chain's CDR3 is CASTGTSGRREDF. In DNA, the CDR3 is TGTGCCAGCACCGGGACTAGCGGGAGGAGGGAGGACTTC.

This clonotype appeared once. The chain has TRBV5-1 and TRBJ2-3, with a possible D match to TRBD1 (6 bases). This CDR3 contains 16 residues. Germline assignment: CDR1 SGHRS and CDR2 YFSETQ. Trimming left V 4 bases short and J 0 bases short, with 15 bases between. The CDR3 DNA is TGCGCCAGCAGCCCTGGGGGCCGGACAAGCACAGATACGCAGTATTTT. Residues: CASSPGGRTSTDTQYF.

The rearrangement uses TRBV2 and TRBJ1-6; tentatively, D is TRBD1 (5 bases). V lost 8 bases to trimming and J lost 9 bases, with 20 bases between them. Germline values: CDR1 SNHLY, CDR2 FYNNEI. The CDR3 sequence is 15 residues long. The CDR3, as DNA: TGTGCCAGCTCGTTAGGGTTTGATAGGGGTTCACCCCTCCACTTT. Translation gives CASSLGFDRGSPLHF.

The table lists this clonotype with a few counts. The gene calls are TRBV27 and TRBJ1-6; perhaps TRBD1 as D (6 bases). CDR3 length: 19 residues. CDR1 MNHEY and CDR2 SMNVEV come from the germline V gene (reference sequence). The germline V and J ends were trimmed by 2 bases and 0 bases, with 17 bases remaining between them. The CDR3 sequence is CASSLRGSGLSSYNSPLHF. CDR3 nucleotide sequence: TGTGCCAGCAGTTTAAGGGGGAGCGGGCTGAGCTCCTATAATTCACCCCTCCACTTT.

The chain is built from TRBV5-1 and TRBJ1-6; D remains unclear. Looked up from germline, CDR1 is SGHRS and CDR2 is YFSETQ. Trimming took 0 bases from V and 6 from J, leaving 7 bases between them. This CDR3 region has 14 residues. CDR3 sequence: CASSLGLINSPLHF. The CDR3 nucleotides read TGCGCCAGCAGCTTGGGATTGATTAATTCACCCCTCCACTTT.

V usage is TRBV12-3 or TRBV12-4 and J usage is TRBJ1-1; D is ambiguous. V gave up 5 bases and J gave up 3 bases, with 10 bases separating them. The CDR3 length is 13 residues. The CDR3: CASSPARDTEAFF. CDR3 sequence (DNA): TGTGCCAGCAGTCCCGCGAGGGACACTGAAGCTTTCTTT.